This T cell receptor (beta chain) stems from a study of T cell changes during pregnancy in multiple sclerosis. The CDR3 has 14 amino acids. V gave up 7 bases and J gave up 0 bases, with 13 bases separating them. Germline V gene sequence: CDR1 ENHRY, CDR2 SYGVKD. This clone was seen once. Only in-frame clones appear in the TCRdb table, and some are missing; sequencing was by immunoSEQ multiplex PCR. The sample has some 30,000 clones, 92% seen once; the top ten hold 4.8%. The sequence was collected from a female donor in good health, enrolled as a control in a pregnancy study. This sequence joins TRBV10-3 and TRBJ2-7, with D tentatively TRBD2 (6 bases). This specimen consisted of peripheral blood, obtained in the first trimester of pregnancy. DNA for the CDR3: TGTGCCATCAACGAAATCGGGGGCTCCTACGAGCAGTACTTC. Its translation is CAINEIGGSYEQYF.